The count of the clone carrying this TCR beta chain is one. The sequenced patients had an expansion of CD8+CD57+ cells seen by flow cytometry. Profiling of TCR beta VDJ combinations and CDR3 sequences used genomic DNA as template. TCRdb re-called the reads through MiXCR, storing one row per CDR3 protein. Among fewer than 250,000 distinct CDR3 sequences listed, more than 40% were seen once. This specimen belongs to a study of CD8+CD57+ T cells in acquired aplastic anemia. The CDR3 consists of 16 residues. With 2 bases removed from V and 7 bases from J, the gap between germline ends came to 18 bases. Germline assignment: CDR1 SNHLY and CDR2 FYNNEI.

Sample: sorted CD4+, CD8+, or CD8+CD57+ T cells (not recorded which) from PBMCs. This chain uses TRBV2 with TRBJ1-5; TRBD1 is a possible D gene (5 bases). This receptor was taken from a human donor with aplastic anemia. The CDR3 loop is CASSEQAGSRGQPQHF. The CDR3 DNA follows: TGTGCCAGCAGTGAACAAGCAGGTTCGAGGGGACAGCCCCAGCATTTT. The full variable domain, completed using reference TRBV2 and TRBJ1-5, is EPEVTQTPSHQVTQMGQEVILRCVPISNHLYFYWYRQILGQKVEFLVSFYNNEISEKSEIFDDQFSVERPDGSNFTLKIRSTKLEDSAMYFCASSEQAGSRGQPQHFGDGTRLSIL.